The clone carrying this TCR beta chain was seen ten or more times. This sample is drawn from a study of T-cell reconstitution after alpha-beta-depleted transplantation in children. V lost 9 bases to trimming and J lost 0 bases, with 15 bases between them. In germline, CDR1 is LNHNV, CDR2 YYDKDF (reference sequence). CDR3 length: 14 residues. The TCRbeta library was prepared with unique molecular identifiers. TCRdb reprocessed the PCR reads via MiXCR and lists one record per CDR3 protein. Among 150,000 to 200,000 distinct CDR3 sequences, approximately 6.6% were seen once, and the ten largest hold 3% to 3.5%.

The sample was PBMCs from the stem cell graft donor, taken from the stem cell graft. The gene calls are TRBV15 and TRBJ2-7; D gene uncertain. This clonotype originated in a human donor who donated a stem cell graft to a child with Wiskott-Aldrich syndrome. The CDR3 is CATRVELSSYEQYF. Written as DNA, the CDR3 is TGTGCCACTAGGGTGGAGCTGAGCTCCTACGAGCAGTACTTC.